This TCR beta chain was documented in a study of blood T cell repertoires in COVID-19. The CDR3 spans 14 residues. CDR1 is SGHNT and CDR2 is YYREEE in the germline V gene (reference sequence). Losses at the gene ends were 0 bases for V and 6 bases for J; bases not matched to a gene: 3. Profiling relied on immunoSEQ multiplex PCR, and the TCRdb table lists in-frame clones only, not all of them. The table has about 290,000 clones, 89% seen once. The sample comprised PBMCs or T cells enriched from blood (not recorded which). The receptor was isolated from a woman in her thirties or forties who had recovered from COVID-19. V gene TRBV5-4 combines with J gene TRBJ1-2; 9 nucleotides match TRBD1. The CDR3 loop reads CASSLGQGGDGYTF. The CDR3 region has the DNA TGTGCCAGCAGCTTGGGACAGGGGGGAGATGGCTACACCTTC.